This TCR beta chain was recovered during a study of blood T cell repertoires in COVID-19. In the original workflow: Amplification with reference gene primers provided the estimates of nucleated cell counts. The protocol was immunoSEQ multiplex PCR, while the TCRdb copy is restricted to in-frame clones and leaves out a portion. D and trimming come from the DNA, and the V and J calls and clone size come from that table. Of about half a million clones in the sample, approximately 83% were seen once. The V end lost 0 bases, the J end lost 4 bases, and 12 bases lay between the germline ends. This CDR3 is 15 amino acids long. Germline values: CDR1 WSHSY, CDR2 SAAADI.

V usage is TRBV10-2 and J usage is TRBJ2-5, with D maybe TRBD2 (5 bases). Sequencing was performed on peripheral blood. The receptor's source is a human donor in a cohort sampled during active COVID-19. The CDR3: CASSESRQEVETQYF. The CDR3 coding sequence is TGCGCCAGCAGTGAGTCTAGGCAGGAGGTAGAGACCCAGTACTTC.